The next 19 T cell receptor beta chains were all read from a single sample in a study of T cell changes during pregnancy in multiple sclerosis. Measured with immunoSEQ multiplex PCR; TCRdb has only the in-frame clones, and not every one. The table shows roughly 100,000 clones, with 92% occurring only once. Sequencing used peripheral blood, obtained after pregnancy. The source is a female donor with multiple sclerosis, enrolled in a pregnancy study.

The genes are TRBV5-1 and TRBJ2-6, with D perhaps matching TRBD2 (6 bases). Trimming pared 3 bases from V and 4 bases from J, leaving 8 bases between. Germline loops: CDR1 SGHRS, CDR2 YFSETQ. CDR3 length: 14 amino acids. CDR3 in DNA: TGCGCCAGCAGCTCGCGGGAAGGGGCCAACGTCCTGACTTTC. Its protein product is CASSSREGANVLTF.

The chain couples TRBV6-5 to TRBJ1-2, with 7 bases fitting TRBD1. This CDR3 region has 13 residues. CDR1 is MNHEY and CDR2 is SVGAGI in the germline V gene. The trim removed 8 bases at V and 4 bases at J, leaving 7 bases unmatched. CDR3 amino acids: CASYGQAAYGYTF. DNA of the CDR3: TGTGCCAGCTACGGACAGGCGGCCTATGGCTACACCTTC.

The gene calls are TRBV19 and TRBJ1-3; 8 bases agree with TRBD1. This CDR3 is built from 16 residues. Looked up from germline, CDR1 is LNHDA and CDR2 is SQIVND (reference sequence). The V segment lost 4 bases and the J segment 0 bases; nucleotides outside the gene matches: 5. This CDR3 is CASSRTGTSSGNTIYF. The CDR3 region has the DNA TGTGCCAGTAGTAGGACAGGGACCTCCTCTGGAAACACCATATATTTT.

A remark on this clone: The sample carries other DNA sequences with the same CDR3. The V gene is TRBV7-8, the J gene TRBJ2-1, with 8 bases fitting TRBD2. This CDR3 is 15 amino acids long. Germline loops: CDR1 SGHVS, CDR2 FQNEAQ. Unmatched junction bases numbered 6, after V lost 4 bases and J lost 4 bases. CDR3 residues: CASSSGLAEYNEQFF. CDR3 nucleotide sequence: TGTGCCAGCAGCTCCGGACTAGCTGAATACAATGAGCAGTTCTTC. The full variable domain, in which reference TRBV7-8 and TRBJ2-1 provide the parts outside the CDR3, is GAGVSQSPRYKVAKRGQDVALRCDPISGHVSLFWYQQALGQGPEFLTYFQNEAQLDKSGLPSDRFFAERPEGSVSTLKIQRTQQEDSAVYLCASSSGLAEYNEQFFGPGTRLTVL.

The rearrangement joins TRBV6-4 to TRBJ1-1, with D uncertain. This CDR3 has 13 residues. From germline, CDR1 is MRHNA and CDR2 SNTAGT. With 6 bases removed from V and 4 bases from J, the gap between germline ends came to 12 bases. The CDR3, as DNA: TGTGCCAGCAGGGGCGGGGTGTCCACTGAAGCTTTCTTT. Translating it yields CASRGGVSTEAFF.

This chain joins TRBV2 and TRBJ1-6, with TRBD1 as a possible D gene (5 bases). This CDR3 region has 15 residues. Germline V gives CDR1 SNHLY, CDR2 FYNNEI. V gave up 2 bases and J gave up 9 bases, with 14 bases separating them. The CDR3 is CASSESQGRSSPLHF. The CDR3 DNA is TGTGCCAGCAGTGAATCTCAGGGTCGGAGTTCACCCCTCCACTTT.

As regards this clone: The identical CDR3 is also encoded by other nucleotide sequences in the sample. This chain joins TRBV5-1 and TRBJ2-1; 8 nucleotides line up with TRBD2. V lost 1 base to trimming and J lost 12 bases; unmatched junction nucleotides: 15. CDR3 length: 16 residues. From germline, CDR1 is SGHRS and CDR2 YFSETQ. CDR3: CASSLPGTSGGGGQFF. The DNA for the CDR3 is TGCGCCAGCAGCTTGCCCGGGACTAGTGGAGGGGGAGGGCAGTTCTTC.

CDR3 nucleotides: TGTGCCAGCAGCGACGGGCCCGGGACAGGGAATTCACCCCTCCACTTT. Translating gives CASSDGPGTGNSPLHF. The chain uses TRBV9 and TRBJ1-6; 9 positions match TRBD1. The CDR3 totals 16 residues. Losses at the gene ends were 3 bases for V and 7 bases for J; bases not matched to a gene: 8. Germline CDR1 and CDR2: SGDLS and YYNGEE. The entire variable domain, with the rest obtained from reference TRBV9 and TRBJ1-6, is as follows: DSGVTQTPKHLITATGQRVTLRCSPRSGDLSVYWYQQSLDQGLQFLIQYYNGEERAKGNILERFSAQQFPDLHSELNLSSLELGDSALYFCASSDGPGTGNSPLHFGNGTRLTVT.

The genes are TRBV29-1 and TRBJ2-5; 14 bases map to TRBD2. The germline gives CDR1 SQVTM, CDR2 ANQGSEA. The CDR3 spans 17 residues. V dropped 3 bases and J dropped 4; count of bases not matched to a gene: 10. The DNA of the CDR3 is TGCAGCGTTGAGGGACTAGCGGGAGCTGGCCGTGGAGAGACCCAGTACTTC. Encoded protein: CSVEGLAGAGRGETQYF.

This chain joins TRBV25-1 and TRBJ1-5; D uncertain. There are 16 residues in the CDR3. Trimming shortened V by 2 bases and J by 3 bases, and 14 bases separated the two germline ends. Germline assignment: CDR1 MGHDK and CDR2 SYGVNS. The CDR3 DNA reads as TGTGCCAGCAGTGAAAGAGGAGGGAGTCTCAATCAGCCCCAGCATTTT. This translates into CASSERGGSLNQPQHF.

The chain couples TRBV7-3 to TRBJ1-3; unclear D gene. V lost 2 bases and J lost 2, with 4 bases in between. Germline V lookup: CDR1 SGHTA, CDR2 FQGTGA. The CDR3 covers 13 residues. CDR3 DNA: TGTGCCAGCAGCTTATCCGCTGGAAACACCATATATTTT. This translates into CASSLSAGNTIYF.

This clone appeared once. The rearrangement uses TRBV10-3 and TRBJ2-7; tentative D call: TRBD1 (6 bases). Trimming cost V 2 bases and J 0 bases, with 11 bases left between them. The CDR3 is 15 amino acids. CDR1 ENHRY and CDR2 SYGVKD come from the germline V gene. The CDR3 DNA reads as TGTGCCATCAGTGAGGTCAGGGGATTCTCCTACGAGCAGTACTTC. Translated: CAISEVRGFSYEQYF.

V and J are TRBV19 and TRBJ1-2; D uncertain. Trimming left V 6 bases short and J 0 bases short, with 14 bases between. Germline CDR1 and CDR2: LNHDA and SQIVND (reference sequence). This CDR3 has 15 amino acids. The DNA for the CDR3 is TGTGCCAGTAGGACCCTATCCAGGTCTAACTATGGCTACACCTTC. This codes for CASRTLSRSNYGYTF.

This clone was observed a handful of times. The chain links TRBV6-1 to TRBJ2-7; D is possibly TRBD1 (6 bases). The CDR3 has 13 residues. V lost 11 bases, J lost 2 bases, and 16 bases lay in between. Germline loops: CDR1 MNHNS, CDR2 SASEGT. In DNA form, the CDR3 reads TGTGCCGGAGAGACCGGGACAACCTACGAGCAGTACTTC. This sequence encodes CAGETGTTYEQYF.

This chain connects TRBV9 to TRBJ1-3; possible D gene TRBD1, 6 bases. V was cut by 4 bases and J by 0 bases, with 8 bases left in between. The CDR3 is 14 residues long. Germline CDR1 and CDR2: SGDLS and YYNGEE. The CDR3 reads CASSTGTSGNTIYF. CDR3 in DNA: TGTGCCAGCAGCACAGGGACCTCTGGAAACACCATATATTTT.

V and J are TRBV4-2 and TRBJ1-5; D ambiguous. The CDR3 contains 17 residues. The germline gives CDR1 LGHNA, CDR2 YNFKEQ. V was shortened by 3 bases and J by 0 bases, with 15 bases between the two germline ends. CDR3 in amino acids: CASSHALREDSNQPQHF. DNA for the CDR3: TGTGCCAGCAGCCACGCACTGAGGGAGGATAGCAATCAGCCCCAGCATTTT.

The V and J genes are TRBV30 and TRBJ2-1, with D possibly TRBD2 on 6 matching bases. Germline V CDR1 and CDR2: GTSNPN, SVGIG (reference sequence). The ends were cut back, 3 bases at V and 5 bases at J, with 14 bases in the middle. The CDR3 has 14 residues. The CDR3 DNA reads TGTGCCTGGAGAGGAGTAGGGACTCACAATGAGCAGTTCTTC. This codes for CAWRGVGTHNEQFF.

V is TRBV5-1 and J is TRBJ2-3, with TRBD1 identical over 9 bases. The germline gives CDR1 SGHRS, CDR2 YFSETQ. The CDR3 consists of 14 residues. Trimming at V came to 4 bases and at J to 1 base, leaving 1 base not matched to a gene. In DNA form, the CDR3 reads TGCGCCAGCAGCGGGACAGGGCGCACAGATACGCAGTATTTT. Its protein product is CASSGTGRTDTQYF.

This clone was observed a single time. J is TRBJ1-2 and V is TRBV25-1; 11 bases are shared with TRBD1. The CDR3 is 13 residues long. CDR1 MGHDK and CDR2 SYGVNS come from the germline V gene. The trim removed 4 bases at V and 7 bases at J, leaving 2 bases unmatched. CDR3 nucleotide sequence: TGTGCCAGCAGTGGGGGACAGGGGGTTGGCTACACCTTC. Translating gives CASSGGQGVGYTF.